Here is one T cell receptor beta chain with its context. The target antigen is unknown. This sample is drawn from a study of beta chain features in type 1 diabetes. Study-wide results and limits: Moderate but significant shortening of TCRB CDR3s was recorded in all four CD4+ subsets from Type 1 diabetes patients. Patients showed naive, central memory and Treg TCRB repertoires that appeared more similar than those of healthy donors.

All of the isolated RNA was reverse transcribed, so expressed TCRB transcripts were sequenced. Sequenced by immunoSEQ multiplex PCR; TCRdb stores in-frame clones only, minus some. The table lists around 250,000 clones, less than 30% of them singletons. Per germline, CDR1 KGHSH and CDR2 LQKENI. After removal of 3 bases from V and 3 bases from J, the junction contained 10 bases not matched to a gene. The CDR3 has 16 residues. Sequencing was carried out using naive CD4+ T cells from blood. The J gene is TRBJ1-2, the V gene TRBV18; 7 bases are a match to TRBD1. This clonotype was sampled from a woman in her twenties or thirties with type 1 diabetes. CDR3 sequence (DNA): TGTGCCAGCTCACCCCCAACCCTGGGACAGCACTATGGCTACACCTTC. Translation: CASSPPTLGQHYGYTF.